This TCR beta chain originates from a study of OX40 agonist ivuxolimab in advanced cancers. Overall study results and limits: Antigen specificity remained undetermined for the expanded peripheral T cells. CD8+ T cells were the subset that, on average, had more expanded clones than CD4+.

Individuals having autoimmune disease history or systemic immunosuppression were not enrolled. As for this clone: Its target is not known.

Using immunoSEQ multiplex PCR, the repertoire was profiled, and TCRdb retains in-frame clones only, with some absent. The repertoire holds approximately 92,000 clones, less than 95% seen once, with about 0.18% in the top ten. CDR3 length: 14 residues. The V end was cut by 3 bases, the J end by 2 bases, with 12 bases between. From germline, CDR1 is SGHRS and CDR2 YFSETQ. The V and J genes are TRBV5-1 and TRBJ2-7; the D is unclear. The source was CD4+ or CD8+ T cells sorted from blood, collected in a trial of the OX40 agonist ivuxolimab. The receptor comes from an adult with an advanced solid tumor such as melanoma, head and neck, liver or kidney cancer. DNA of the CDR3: TGCGCCAGCAGCTGGAAGGACCGGACCTACGAGCAGTACTTC. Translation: CASSWKDRTYEQYF. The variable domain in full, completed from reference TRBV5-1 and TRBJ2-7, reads KAGVTQTPRYLIKTRGQQVTLSCSPISGHRSVSWYQQTPGQGLQFLFEYFSETQRNKGNFPGRFSGRQFSNSRSEMNVSTLELGDSALYLCASSWKDRTYEQYFGPGTRLTVT.